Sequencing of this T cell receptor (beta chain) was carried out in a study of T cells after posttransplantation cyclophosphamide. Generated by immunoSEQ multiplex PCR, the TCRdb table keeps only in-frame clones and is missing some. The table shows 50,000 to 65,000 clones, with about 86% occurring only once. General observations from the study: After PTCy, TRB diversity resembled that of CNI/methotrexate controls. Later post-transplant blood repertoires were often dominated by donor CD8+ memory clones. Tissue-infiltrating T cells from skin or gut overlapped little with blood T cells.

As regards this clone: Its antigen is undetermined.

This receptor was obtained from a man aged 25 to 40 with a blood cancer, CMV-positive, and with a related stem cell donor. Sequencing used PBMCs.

This CDR3 is CAWNIAGVVNEQFF. DNA of the CDR3: TGTGCCTGGAATATAGCGGGAGTCGTTAATGAGCAGTTCTTC. V gene TRBV30 combines with J gene TRBJ2-1; TRBD2 agrees at 9 bases. V was pared by 4 bases and J by 7 bases, with 8 bases of the junction left unmatched. The CDR3 extends over 14 amino acids. Germline values: CDR1 GTSNPN, CDR2 SVGIG (reference sequence).